The 29 T cell receptor beta chains presented below share a single source sample, sequenced in a study of glioma-infiltrating T cells. TCR alpha and beta CDR3 regions were amplified from RNA using iRepertoire nested multiplex PCR. In TCRdb, the multiplex PCR reads were re-called with MiXCR into one record per CDR3 protein. Altogether more than 350,000 distinct CDR3 sequences are present, roughly two fifths being singletons, with the ten largest covering approximately 12%. Sequencing was done on a sample of glioma tissue, nonneoplastic brain tissue, or PBMCs (not recorded which). The receptor set was obtained from a human donor with low-grade glioma or glioblastoma, undergoing nonglioma brain surgery, or in good health (not recorded which).

This clonotype appeared a few times. The V and J genes are TRBV6-1 and TRBJ2-3; TRBD1 or TRBD2 may be the D gene (6 bases each). CDR3 length: 12 residues. CDR1 is MNHNS, CDR2 SASEGT, per germline. With 8 bases removed from V and 5 bases from J, the gap between germline ends came to 11 bases. For the CDR3, the DNA is TGTGCCAGCGGGGGGCGTGGAGATACGCAGTATTTT. It specifies CASGGRGDTQYF.

The chain uses TRBV27 and TRBJ2-1, with a weak D call TRBD2 (6 bases). CDR3 length: 15 amino acids. Germline loops: CDR1 MNHEY, CDR2 SMNVEV (reference sequence). Here the CDR3 reads CVTRLLVSGRNEQFF. As DNA, the CDR3 is TGTGTCACCCGACTACTAGTCAGTGGGAGGAATGAGCAGTTCTTC.

In its sample, this clonotype was seen a few times. The chain carries TRBV6-2 or TRBV6-3 and TRBJ1-4; D is unresolved. Germline V gene sequence: CDR1 MNHEY, CDR2 SVGEGT. V was pared by 8 bases and J by 2 bases, with 21 bases between. The length of the CDR3 is 17 residues. CDR3 residues: CASRRFAGLSTNEKLFF. CDR3 nucleotides: TGTGCCAGCCGGCGGTTCGCGGGGTTATCGACTAATGAAAAACTGTTTTTT.

This clonotype was seen many times. This chain joins TRBV6-1 and TRBJ1-4; D is undetermined. Per the germline V gene, CDR1 is MNHNS and CDR2 is SASEGT. The CDR3 length is 14 residues. Trimming removed 6 bases from V and 8 bases from J, with 16 bases in between. CDR3: CASRLGRAGEKLFF. As DNA, the CDR3 is TGTGCCAGCAGATTAGGGAGGGCCGGGGAAAAACTGTTTTTT.

Comment on this clonotype: Given a much more abundant clone one base away, this may be a read error. The chain links TRBV6-2 or TRBV6-3 to TRBJ1-2; D is unresolved. This CDR3 has 13 amino acids. The ends were cut back, 2 bases at V and 7 bases at J, with 11 bases in the middle. CDR1 and CDR2 (germline): MNHEY, SVGEGT. CDR3 nucleotide sequence: TGTGCCAGCAGTTACGGTACAGCCTGTGGCTACACCTTC. Its translation is CASSYGTACGYTF.

This clonotype was recorded many times. The CDR3 coding sequence is TGCGCCAGCAGCCAAGGATTAGGGCAGCCCCAGCATTTT. Encoded protein: CASSQGLGQPQHF. The V gene is TRBV4-3, the J gene TRBJ1-5; D ambiguous. Germline CDR1 and CDR2: LGHNA and YSLEER. The CDR3 contains 13 residues. V lost 1 base, J lost 7 bases, and 8 bases lay in between.

As for this clonotype: Possible read error: a much larger clone is one base away. The V call is TRBV20-1, the J call TRBJ1-1; D is possibly TRBD1 (5 bases). This CDR3 is 14 amino acids long. Germline V CDR1 and CDR2: DFQATT, SNEGSKA (reference sequence). The CDR3 is CGADQGLVNTEAFF. The DNA for the CDR3 is TGCGGTGCGGATCAGGGTCTCGTGAACACTGAAGCTTTCTTT.

This clonotype was recorded at least ten times. J is TRBJ1-2 and V is TRBV6-1, with 9 bases matching TRBD1. From germline, CDR1 is MNHNS and CDR2 SASEGT. V trimming: 6 bases; J trimming: 3 bases; junction bases outside the gene matches: 5. The CDR3 runs to 14 residues. CDR3 protein: CASSSRTGDYGYTF. The CDR3 region has the DNA TGTGCCAGCAGCAGCAGGACAGGGGACTATGGCTACACCTTC.

The rearrangement links TRBV4-1 to TRBJ2-1; no firm D call. The CDR3 is made up of 18 amino acids. Trimming stripped 0 bases from V and 0 bases from J, with 15 bases between. Germline V lookup: CDR1 MGHRA, CDR2 YSYEKL. This chain's CDR3 is CASSQESARMSSYNEQFF. The CDR3, as DNA: TGCGCCAGCAGCCAAGAGTCAGCGCGGATGAGCTCCTACAATGAGCAGTTCTTC.

This clonotype was recorded at least ten times. The chain combines TRBV27 with TRBJ2-7; D gene ambiguous. Germline V gene sequence: CDR1 MNHEY, CDR2 SMNVEV (reference sequence). The CDR3 spans 15 residues. V was shortened by 2 bases and J by 4 bases, with 15 bases between the two germline ends. The CDR3 DNA follows: TGTGCCAGCAGTTTAGGCTTGCTGGGCGAGTACGAGCAGTACTTC. Its protein product is CASSLGLLGEYEQYF.

This clonotype appeared many times. The chain combines TRBV6-2 or TRBV6-3 with TRBJ2-7; D remains unclear. The V end was cut by 8 bases, the J end by 7 bases, with 15 bases between. CDR3 size: 12 residues. The germline V gene encodes CDR1 MNHEY and CDR2 SVGEGT. Written as DNA, the CDR3 is TGTGCCAGCGGTTGGATTGAGGTTGAGCAGTACTTC. Translation: CASGWIEVEQYF.

The genes are TRBV4-3 and TRBJ1-2; no clear D. The CDR3 is 15 amino acids. V was trimmed by 0 bases and J by 6 bases, leaving 14 bases between them. CDR1 is LGHNA and CDR2 is YSLEER in the germline V gene. The CDR3 sequence is CASSQDPSLDHGYTF. The CDR3 region has the DNA TGCGCCAGCAGCCAAGATCCCAGTCTGGATCATGGCTACACCTTC.

The CDR3 reads CSAQAPSGSGEQFF. The CDR3 DNA sequence: TGCAGTGCTCAAGCGCCTAGCGGGAGTGGAGAGCAGTTCTTC. The genes are TRBV20-1 and TRBJ2-1; 10 bases align to TRBD2. CDR3 size: 14 residues. V trimming: 5 bases; J trimming: 10 bases; junction bases outside the gene matches: 11. Germline-derived CDR1 and CDR2 are DFQATT and SNEGSKA (reference sequence).

The chain has TRBV7-2 and TRBJ1-3; maybe TRBD1 (6 bases). Germline CDR1 and CDR2: SGHTA and FQGNSA. This CDR3 has 15 amino acids. V gave up 3 bases and J gave up 0 bases, with 9 bases separating them. The CDR3 DNA follows: TGTGCCAGCAGCTTTCAGGGGCCCTCTGGAAACACCATATATTTT. It is translated as CASSFQGPSGNTIYF.

On this clonotype: A much larger clone differs by one base, so this may be a read error. The V and J genes are TRBV27 and TRBJ2-7, with 10 bases aligning to TRBD1. Per germline, CDR1 MNHEY and CDR2 SMNVEV (reference sequence). V shed 4 bases, J shed 5 bases, and the junction held 5 bases outside the gene matches. The CDR3 extends over 14 amino acids. CDR3 in DNA: TGTGCCAGCAGTTCGACAGGGGGCTTTAACGAGCAGTACTTC. This translates into CASSSTGGFNEQYF.

The CDR3 spells CSAIGDRGPDTQYF. The CDR3 DNA sequence: TGCAGTGCTATAGGGGACAGGGGGCCAGATACGCAGTATTTT. The chain is built from TRBV20-1 and TRBJ2-3; 12 bases match TRBD1. V dropped 4 bases and J dropped 4; count of bases not matched to a gene: 3. The CDR3 has 14 residues. Germline CDR1 is DFQATT and CDR2 is SNEGSKA (reference sequence).

Regarding this clonotype: A read error may explain this, as a much larger clone is one base away. This chain uses TRBV27 with TRBJ1-5; 7 nucleotides match TRBD1. The CDR3 totals 13 residues. Germline V CDR1 and CDR2: MNHEY, SMNVEV (reference sequence). The ends lost 8 bases at V and 5 bases at J; junction bases unmatched: 6. The CDR3 DNA follows: TGTGCCAGCCGGGACAGCAGAGATCAGCCCCAGCATTTT. Protein: CASRDSRDQPQHF.

In regard to this clonotype: This could be a read error, since a much larger clone is one nucleotide away. This chain uses TRBV15 with TRBJ2-1, with 8 bases fitting TRBD1. The CDR3 covers 13 residues. From germline, CDR1 is LNHNV and CDR2 YYDKDF (reference sequence). CDR3 loop: CATSGQGSGEQSF. The CDR3 bases are TGTGCCACCAGCGGACAGGGCTCGGGCGAGCAGTCCTTC.

The J gene is TRBJ2-7, the V gene TRBV28; D not certain. Germline V gene sequence: CDR1 MDHEN, CDR2 SYDVKM. V lost 7 bases, J lost 2 bases, and 12 bases lay in between. The CDR3 has 13 amino acids. The CDR3, as DNA: TGTGCCAGCACCCCGGGCGTCACCTACGAGCAGTACTTC. This translates into CASTPGVTYEQYF.

Remarks on this clonotype: A much larger clone is a single base away; this may be a read error. The chain has TRBV6-5 and TRBJ2-2, with D perhaps TRBD2 (5 bases). Germline CDR1 is MNHEY and CDR2 is SVGAGI. The CDR3 covers 13 residues. The CDR3 nucleotides read TGTGCCAGCACGTTCGAGAACACCGGGGAGATGTTTTTT. This translates into CASTFENTGEMFF.

The genes are TRBV4-1 and TRBJ1-2, with D unresolved. Per the germline V gene, CDR1 is MGHRA and CDR2 is YSYEKL. V was cut by 1 base and J by 5 bases, with 5 bases left in between. The CDR3 consists of 12 residues. CDR3: CASSQAFYGYTF. CDR3 DNA: TGCGCCAGCAGCCAAGCTTTTTATGGCTACACCTTC.

This clonotype was counted ten times or more. The J gene is TRBJ2-1, the V gene TRBV27, with 8 nucleotides matching TRBD2. Germline V gene sequence: CDR1 MNHEY, CDR2 SMNVEV (reference sequence). V lost 5 bases and J lost 0; bases outside the gene matches: 3. The CDR3 has 15 residues. The CDR3 sequence: CASSPGTSSYNEQFF. The CDR3 DNA reads TGTGCCAGCAGTCCCGGGACTAGCTCCTACAATGAGCAGTTCTTC.

With respect to this clonotype: Compared with germline, one end of the junction differs, possibly owing to a read error. This chain joins TRBV28 and TRBJ2-7; 7 bases are a match to TRBD1. Germline CDR1 is MDHEN and CDR2 is SYDVKM. This CDR3 has 16 amino acids. CDR3 DNA sequence: TGTGCCAGCAGTCCTCCAGACAGGGTGCATCCCTACGTGCAGTACTTC. Translated: CASSPPDRVHPYVQYF.

This clonotype was picked up many times. The chain is built from TRBV20-1 and TRBJ2-7; 9 bases map to TRBD1. CDR3 length: 14 residues. The V and J ends lost 2 bases and 5 bases, in that order; junction bases with no gene match: 7. Germline CDR1 is DFQATT and CDR2 is SNEGSKA (reference sequence). The CDR3 sequence: CSARLTGGLDEQYF. In DNA, the CDR3 is TGCAGTGCTAGATTGACAGGGGGTCTCGACGAGCAGTACTTC.

This clonotype was seen a few times. The V gene is TRBV27, the J gene TRBJ2-2; D is ambiguous. Between the trimmed V and J ends, which lost 0 bases and 8 bases, there was a span of 7 bases. The CDR3 spans 13 residues. CDR1 MNHEY and CDR2 SMNVEV come from the germline V gene (reference sequence). The CDR3 loop reads CASSLSSFGELFF. As DNA, the CDR3 is TGTGCCAGCAGTTTATCTTCTTTTGGGGAGCTGTTTTTT.

There are a few counts of this clonotype. The chain combines TRBV28 with TRBJ1-3; perhaps TRBD1 as D (6 bases). The germline gives CDR1 MDHEN, CDR2 SYDVKM. V was trimmed by 6 bases and J by 3 bases, leaving 18 bases between them. The CDR3 length is 16 residues. In DNA form, the CDR3 reads TGTGCCAGCAGCAAAGACAGGCGCTCGTTTGGAAACACCATATATTTT. It yields the protein CASSKDRRSFGNTIYF. The variable domain in full, with the rest retrieved from reference TRBV28 and TRBJ1-3, is DVKVTQSSRYLVKRTGEKVFLECVQDMDHENMFWYRQDPGLGLRLIYFSYDVKMKEKGDIPEGYSVSREKKERFSLILESASTNQTSMYLCASSKDRRSFGNTIYFGEGSWLTVV.

This clonotype was recorded at least ten times. The chain has TRBV7-2 and TRBJ2-5; the match to TRBD2 covers 8 bases. This CDR3 has 15 amino acids. V lost 4 bases to trimming and J lost 4 bases; unmatched junction nucleotides: 8. Looked up from germline, CDR1 is SGHTA and CDR2 is FQGNSA. CDR3 in amino acids: CASSYQAGDGETQYF. In DNA, the CDR3 is TGTGCCAGCAGCTACCAAGCGGGAGACGGAGAGACCCAGTACTTC.

Comments on this clonotype: A much more abundant neighbour one base away suggests this may be a read error. The chain uses TRBV27 and TRBJ1-2; D might be TRBD1 (6 bases). This CDR3 region has 14 residues. Germline V gene lookup returns CDR1 MNHEY and CDR2 SMNVEV (reference sequence). The CDR3 DNA follows: TGTGCCAGCAGTTTAATTGGGGGGCAAGGTGGCTGCACCTTC. Translation gives CASSLIGGQGGCTF.

This clonotype has a handful of counts. The chain has TRBV28 and TRBJ2-1; no clear D. This CDR3 has 12 amino acids. Germline V lookup: CDR1 MDHEN, CDR2 SYDVKM. The V end lost 3 bases, the J end lost 4 bases, and 4 bases lay between the germline ends. The CDR3 loop reads CASSFEYNEQFF. For the CDR3, the DNA is TGTGCCAGCAGTTTTGAGTACAATGAGCAGTTCTTC. The full variable domain, with the rest looked up from reference TRBV28 and TRBJ2-1, is DVKVTQSSRYLVKRTGEKVFLECVQDMDHENMFWYRQDPGLGLRLIYFSYDVKMKEKGDIPEGYSVSREKKERFSLILESASTNQTSMYLCASSFEYNEQFFGPGTRLTVL.